Below, 2 T cell receptor beta chains from the same sample are listed, as sequenced in a study of cytomegalovirus exposure and HLA in healthy donors. Use of 60 Vbeta and 13 Jbeta primers characterized the PCR. The repertoire was sequenced with immunoSEQ multiplex PCR; TCRdb's copy has only in-frame clones and lacks some. The sample gives nearly 110,000 clones, just over 70% of which show up once; roughly 0.76% is in the top ten. Input material: PBMCs. These receptors originate from a boy younger than 18 in good health and CMV-seronegative.

The chain joins TRBV2 to TRBJ2-7; 9 bases are a match to TRBD1. CDR3 size: 15 residues. From germline, CDR1 is SNHLY and CDR2 FYNNEI. V gave up 8 bases and J gave up 4 bases; unmatched junction bases: 12. CDR3: CASVRRTGDFYEQYF. The CDR3 DNA follows: TGTGCCAGCGTCCGACGGACAGGGGATTTTTACGAGCAGTACTTC.

J is TRBJ2-1 and V is TRBV7-2, with D tentatively TRBD1 (6 bases). Trimming pared 5 bases from V and 10 bases from J, leaving 12 bases between. The CDR3 totals 12 residues. Germline CDR1 reads SGHTA; CDR2 reads FQGNSA. The CDR3 DNA is TGTGCCAGCAGCCAACAGGGCAGGGAGCAGTTCTTC. This translates into CASSQQGREQFF.